Here is one TCR beta chain with its context. V was pared by 3 bases and J by 3 bases, with 10 bases between. The CDR3 loop spans 14 amino acids. Germline V gene sequence: CDR1 MRHNA, CDR2 SNTAGT. This sample stems from a study of shared T cell receptors in the human thymus. TCRdb keeps only in-frame clones here, not all; method: immunoSEQ multiplex PCR. The sample lists some 700,000 clones; 70% to 90% were seen once. The same data also went into a second study, on human thymus T cells. This second study says: Related research described strongly overlapping thymic repertoires in unrelated people.

The sequence came from a boy under two years old with a congenital heart defect. The chain links TRBV6-4 to TRBJ2-3; D may be TRBD2 (6 bases). Sequenced material: thymocytes. CDR3 residues: CASSELAGTDTQYF. As DNA, the CDR3 is TGTGCCAGCAGTGAACTAGCTGGTACAGATACGCAGTATTTT.